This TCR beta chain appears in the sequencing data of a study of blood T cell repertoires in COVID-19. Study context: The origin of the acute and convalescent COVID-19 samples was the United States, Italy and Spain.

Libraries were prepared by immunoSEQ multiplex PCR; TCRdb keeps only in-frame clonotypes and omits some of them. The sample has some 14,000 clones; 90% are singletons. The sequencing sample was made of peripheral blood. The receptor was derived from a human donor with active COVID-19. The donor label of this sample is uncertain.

DNA of the CDR3: TGCGCCAGCAGCTCCGGAAGGGGGTGGTATGGCTACACCTTC. It specifies CASSSGRGWYGYTF. This chain uses TRBV5-1 with TRBJ1-2, with D maybe TRBD1 (6 bases). Trimming took 3 bases from V and 5 from J, leaving 14 bases between them. Germline loops: CDR1 SGHRS, CDR2 YFSETQ. The CDR3 totals 14 residues.